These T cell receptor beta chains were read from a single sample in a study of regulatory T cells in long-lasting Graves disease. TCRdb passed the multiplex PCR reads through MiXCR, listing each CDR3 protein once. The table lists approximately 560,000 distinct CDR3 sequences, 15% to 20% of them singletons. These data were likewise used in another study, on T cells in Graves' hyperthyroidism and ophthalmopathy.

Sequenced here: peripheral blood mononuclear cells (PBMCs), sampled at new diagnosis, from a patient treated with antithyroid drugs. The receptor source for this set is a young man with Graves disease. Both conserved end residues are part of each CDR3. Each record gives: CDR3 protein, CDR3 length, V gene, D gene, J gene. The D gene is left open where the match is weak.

CDR3aa: CASSVIGTSGRARTDTQYF; len: 19; v_gene: TRBV6-1; d_gene: TRBD2; j_gene: TRBJ2-3
CDR3aa: CASSITRGGYEQYF; len: 14; v_gene: TRBV19; d_gene: TRBD2; j_gene: TRBJ2-7
CDR3aa: CASTTRGTGRYEQYF; len: 15; v_gene: TRBV5-8; d_gene: TRBD1; j_gene: TRBJ2-7
CDR3aa: CASSLSGSGSDTQYF; len: 15; v_gene: TRBV7-3; d_gene: -; j_gene: TRBJ2-3
CDR3aa: CASSLQGLAVEQFF; len: 14; v_gene: TRBV7-3; d_gene: TRBD2; j_gene: TRBJ2-1
CDR3aa: CASSRDRLDGYTF; len: 13; v_gene: TRBV5-6; d_gene: -; j_gene: TRBJ1-2
CDR3aa: CASSLGLAGSTGELFF; len: 16; v_gene: TRBV3-1; d_gene: TRBD2; j_gene: TRBJ2-2
CDR3aa: CASRTTGSYGYTF; len: 13; v_gene: TRBV27; d_gene: -; j_gene: TRBJ1-2
CDR3aa: CASGSSFEQYF; len: 11; v_gene: TRBV6-5; d_gene: -; j_gene: TRBJ2-7
CDR3aa: CASSLAPAGGPYEQYF; len: 16; v_gene: TRBV7-9; d_gene: TRBD2; j_gene: TRBJ2-7
CDR3aa: CASSEFQETQYF; len: 12; v_gene: TRBV2; d_gene: -; j_gene: TRBJ2-5
CDR3aa: CASSQGGLGANEKLFF; len: 16; v_gene: TRBV3-1; d_gene: -; j_gene: TRBJ1-4
CDR3aa: CASSAIQETQYF; len: 12; v_gene: TRBV5-1; d_gene: -; j_gene: TRBJ2-5
CDR3aa: CAHKERNTGELFF; len: 13; v_gene: TRBV30; d_gene: -; j_gene: TRBJ2-2
CDR3aa: CASSHGPGNTIYF; len: 13; v_gene: TRBV14; d_gene: -; j_gene: TRBJ1-3
CDR3aa: CASSLLPGTPNQPQHF; len: 16; v_gene: TRBV28; d_gene: -; j_gene: TRBJ1-5
CDR3aa: CASSERLDYNSPLHF; len: 15; v_gene: TRBV2; d_gene: -; j_gene: TRBJ1-6
CDR3aa: CASSSGRGGNQPQHF; len: 15; v_gene: TRBV13; d_gene: -; j_gene: TRBJ1-5
CDR3aa: CASSWLRQGGGYEQYF; len: 16; v_gene: TRBV5-6; d_gene: -; j_gene: TRBJ2-7
CDR3aa: CAIRDVTAGYNSPLHF; len: 16; v_gene: TRBV10-3; d_gene: -; j_gene: TRBJ1-6
CDR3aa: CASSPPPLAGGYNEQFF; len: 17; v_gene: TRBV6-1; d_gene: TRBD2; j_gene: TRBJ2-1
CDR3aa: CASSQDRQGRSASAFF; len: 16; v_gene: TRBV4-1; d_gene: TRBD1; j_gene: TRBJ1-1
CDR3aa: CSAIQGSDSNQPQHF; len: 15; v_gene: TRBV20-1; d_gene: -; j_gene: TRBJ1-5
CDR3aa: CVWKRTFPGQEAFF; len: 14; v_gene: TRBV30; d_gene: -; j_gene: TRBJ1-1
CDR3aa: CASFTLLAGGADTQYF; len: 16; v_gene: TRBV28; d_gene: TRBD2; j_gene: TRBJ2-3
CDR3aa: CASSRASGSSYEQYF; len: 15; v_gene: TRBV5-1; d_gene: TRBD2; j_gene: TRBJ2-7
CDR3aa: CASSARLAGVYKQYF; len: 15; v_gene: TRBV27; d_gene: TRBD2; j_gene: TRBJ2-7
CDR3aa: CASSLFGLPTDTQYF; len: 15; v_gene: TRBV11-2; d_gene: -; j_gene: TRBJ2-3
CDR3aa: CASSWGPGDSPLHF; len: 14; v_gene: TRBV3-1; d_gene: -; j_gene: TRBJ1-6
CDR3aa: CASSLVGQIAGNTIYF; len: 16; v_gene: TRBV5-1; d_gene: TRBD1; j_gene: TRBJ1-3
CDR3aa: CASSIRTKYWNEAFF; len: 15; v_gene: TRBV7-8; d_gene: -; j_gene: TRBJ1-1
CDR3aa: CASSQETSGGISYNEQFF; len: 18; v_gene: TRBV3-1; d_gene: TRBD2; j_gene: TRBJ2-1
CDR3aa: CASSVVSDRDTQYF; len: 14; v_gene: TRBV9; d_gene: -; j_gene: TRBJ2-3
CDR3aa: CASSPPRQGTRSYEQYF; len: 17; v_gene: TRBV19; d_gene: TRBD1; j_gene: TRBJ2-7
CDR3aa: CSAREANYGYTF; len: 12; v_gene: TRBV20-1; d_gene: -; j_gene: TRBJ1-2
CDR3aa: CASSRDRAGNTIYF; len: 14; v_gene: TRBV6-1; d_gene: TRBD1; j_gene: TRBJ1-3
CDR3aa: CASSLYPRTPSYEQFF; len: 16; v_gene: TRBV11-2; d_gene: -; j_gene: TRBJ2-1
CDR3aa: CASSWTEAGETQYF; len: 14; v_gene: TRBV5-1; d_gene: -; j_gene: TRBJ2-5
CDR3aa: CASSSSLYGYTF; len: 12; v_gene: TRBV2; d_gene: -; j_gene: TRBJ1-2
CDR3aa: CASSPPTQAYEQYF; len: 14; v_gene: TRBV7-9; d_gene: -; j_gene: TRBJ2-7
CDR3aa: CSAPKETRSPLHF; len: 13; v_gene: TRBV20-1; d_gene: -; j_gene: TRBJ1-6
CDR3aa: CAISESWDRGQSEQYF; len: 16; v_gene: TRBV10-3; d_gene: TRBD1; j_gene: TRBJ2-7
CDR3aa: CSASSDRARYGYTF; len: 14; v_gene: TRBV20-1; d_gene: TRBD1; j_gene: TRBJ1-2
CDR3aa: CASSYGQGTSEQYF; len: 14; v_gene: TRBV3-1; d_gene: TRBD1; j_gene: TRBJ2-7
CDR3aa: CASIPGQGVSDTQYF; len: 15; v_gene: TRBV12-3/TRBV12-4; d_gene: TRBD1; j_gene: TRBJ2-3
CDR3aa: CASSPDVGPGYTF; len: 13; v_gene: TRBV18; d_gene: -; j_gene: TRBJ1-2
CDR3aa: CASSVGGEGPQHF; len: 13; v_gene: TRBV9; d_gene: -; j_gene: TRBJ1-5
CDR3aa: CSAGSKNIQYF; len: 11; v_gene: TRBV20-1; d_gene: -; j_gene: TRBJ2-4
CDR3aa: CASSPRAGDGNEQFF; len: 15; v_gene: TRBV28; d_gene: -; j_gene: TRBJ2-1
CDR3aa: CASIQYNEQFF; len: 11; v_gene: TRBV6-2/TRBV6-3; d_gene: -; j_gene: TRBJ2-1
CDR3aa: CAMGTSGKNNEQFF; len: 14; v_gene: TRBV10-3; d_gene: TRBD2; j_gene: TRBJ2-1
CDR3aa: CAISEAGTSGQETQYF; len: 16; v_gene: TRBV10-3; d_gene: TRBD2; j_gene: -
CDR3aa: CASSPSGRGRKGSEYNEQFF; len: 20; v_gene: TRBV4-1; d_gene: -; j_gene: TRBJ2-1
CDR3aa: CSARDKGQAQYF; len: 12; v_gene: TRBV20-1; d_gene: -; j_gene: TRBJ2-3
CDR3aa: CASSWGQADQHF; len: 12; v_gene: TRBV7-9; d_gene: TRBD1; j_gene: TRBJ1-5
CDR3aa: CASEQGVLGYTEAFF; len: 15; v_gene: TRBV19; d_gene: -; j_gene: TRBJ1-1
CDR3aa: CASVAEPRELFF; len: 12; v_gene: TRBV2; d_gene: -; j_gene: TRBJ2-2